The 13 T cell receptor beta chains below all came from one sample that was sequenced in a study of blood T cells in healthy people across ages. The second PCR ran about 6 to 11 cycles with a sample-barcoded 5' primer and J-beta primers. TCRdb reprocessed the 5' RACE reads via MiXCR and lists one record per CDR3 protein. Of 650,000 to 950,000 distinct CDR3 sequences listed, 40% to 50% are singletons. The material sequenced was blood. Receptors were obtained from a man aged 55 to 70 in good health.

The chain is built from TRBV5-1 and TRBJ2-3; D unclear. V dropped 5 bases and J dropped 3 bases, with 16 bases sitting between them. CDR1 is SGHRS, CDR2 YFSETQ, per germline. This CDR3 is 15 amino acids long. The CDR3 region is CASSGRQEPTDTQYF. CDR3 nucleotide sequence: TGCGCCAGCAGTGGACGGCAGGAACCAACAGATACGCAGTATTTT.

The chain couples TRBV5-1 to TRBJ1-1; D is undetermined. Germline CDR1 SGHRS, CDR2 YFSETQ. Trimming left V 4 bases short and J 1 base short, with 11 bases between. CDR3 size: 14 residues. The DNA for the CDR3 is TGCGCCAGCAGCGTGCATCGGGGGAACACTGAAGCTTTCTTT. Amino acid sequence: CASSVHRGNTEAFF.

This rearrangement joins TRBV10-3 to TRBJ2-7; 7 bases fit TRBD1. The CDR3 is 14 residues long. Per the germline V gene, CDR1 is ENHRY and CDR2 is SYGVKD. With V trimmed by 5 bases and J by 0 bases, 4 bases remained unmatched. The CDR3 protein is CAISRGQYSYEQYF. In nucleotides, the CDR3 is TGTGCCATCAGTCGGGGACAGTACTCCTACGAGCAGTACTTC.

The V and J genes are TRBV5-1 and TRBJ2-1; TRBD1 agrees at 9 bases. The CDR3 extends over 15 amino acids. V trimming: 4 bases; J trimming: 10 bases; junction bases outside the gene matches: 12. Germline V gives CDR1 SGHRS, CDR2 YFSETQ. This CDR3 reads CASSGGTGLLEEQFF. Written as DNA, the CDR3 is TGCGCCAGCAGCGGAGGGACAGGGCTATTAGAAGAGCAGTTCTTC.

The V gene is TRBV9, the J gene TRBJ2-5; possibly TRBD1 or TRBD2 for D (5 bases each). The CDR3 is 18 residues long. Germline loops: CDR1 SGDLS, CDR2 YYNGEE. With 0 bases removed from V and 11 bases from J, the gap between germline ends came to 29 bases. CDR3 nucleotide sequence: TGTGCCAGCAGCGTAGGAGGGGCGGTCCTAGGCTCCTACAATGAGCAGTACTTC. Amino acid sequence: CASSVGGAVLGSYNEQYF.

The V gene is TRBV21-1, the J gene TRBJ2-1; the table's D gene call, TRBD2, was not cross checked with the DNA. TRBV21-1 is listed as a pseudogene. This CDR3 region has 18 residues. CDR3 residues: CASSKGASGGSSYNEQFF. The CDR3 DNA reads as TGTGCCAGCAGCAAAGGCGCTAGCGGGGGGTCCTCTTACAATGAGCAGTTCTTC.

The genes are TRBV5-1 and TRBJ2-1; 10 nucleotides agree with TRBD1. The CDR3 is 17 amino acids. V dropped 0 bases and J dropped 4; count of bases not matched to a gene: 7. In germline, CDR1 is SGHRS, CDR2 YFSETQ. As DNA, the CDR3 is TGCGCCAGCAGCTTGGCGTCGGGACAGGGGATTTACAATGAGCAGTTCTTC. Protein: CASSLASGQGIYNEQFF.

This clonotype was observed a few times. The chain uses TRBV16 and TRBJ2-5, with D perhaps TRBD2 (5 bases). Germline CDR1 reads KGHSY; CDR2 reads FQNENV. Trimming stripped 7 bases from V and 7 bases from J, with 22 bases between. The CDR3 totals 15 residues. The CDR3 loop reads CASTERSSQGGTQYF. CDR3 bases: TGTGCCAGCACCGAAAGGAGTTCACAAGGAGGGACCCAGTACTTC.

This clonotype turned up a few times. The rearrangement links TRBV25-1 to TRBJ2-4, with TRBD1 identical over 8 bases. The ends lost 0 bases at V and 10 bases at J; junction bases unmatched: 2. The CDR3 is made up of 13 amino acids. Germline lookup yields CDR1 MGHDK and CDR2 SYGVNS. CDR3 nucleotide sequence: TGTGCCAGCAGTGAATATGGACAGGGTATTCAGTACTTC. Translating it yields CASSEYGQGIQYF.

J is TRBJ1-2 and V is TRBV4-3, with a tentative D call TRBD1 (5 bases). CDR3 length equals 13 residues. Trimming stripped 3 bases from V and 6 bases from J, with 11 bases between. CDR1 is LGHNA, CDR2 YSLEER, per germline. The CDR3 spells CASSHLGTHGYTF. The CDR3 DNA follows: TGCGCCAGCAGCCACCTGGGGACGCATGGCTACACCTTC.

This clonotype was observed a handful of times. The chain joins TRBV7-2 to TRBJ1-2; D remains unclear. CDR1 and CDR2 (germline): SGHTA, FQGNSA. V was shortened by 6 bases and J by 7 bases, with 15 bases between the two germline ends. The CDR3 is 13 residues long. The CDR3 reads CASSPPGLGGYTF. Written as DNA, the CDR3 is TGTGCCAGCAGTCCGCCTGGGCTGGGTGGCTACACCTTC.

This clonotype was seen a handful of times. The chain links TRBV15 to TRBJ1-5; D gene unclear. This CDR3 spans 13 amino acids. V was trimmed by 8 bases and J by 2 bases, leaving 10 bases between them. From germline, CDR1 is LNHNV and CDR2 YYDKDF (reference sequence). The chain's CDR3 is CATSEGGNQPQHF. The CDR3 bases are TGTGCCACCTCCGAGGGCGGCAATCAGCCCCAGCATTTT.

This sequence joins TRBV2 and TRBJ2-1, with D perhaps given as TRBD1 or TRBD2 (6 bases each). V was clipped by 5 bases and J by 14 bases, with 16 bases between them. Per the germline V gene, CDR1 is SNHLY and CDR2 is FYNNEI. The CDR3 sequence is 12 residues long. For the CDR3, the DNA is TGTGCCAGCAGTAGTCGGGGGCCTCAGGAGTTCTTC. As protein: CASSSRGPQEFF.